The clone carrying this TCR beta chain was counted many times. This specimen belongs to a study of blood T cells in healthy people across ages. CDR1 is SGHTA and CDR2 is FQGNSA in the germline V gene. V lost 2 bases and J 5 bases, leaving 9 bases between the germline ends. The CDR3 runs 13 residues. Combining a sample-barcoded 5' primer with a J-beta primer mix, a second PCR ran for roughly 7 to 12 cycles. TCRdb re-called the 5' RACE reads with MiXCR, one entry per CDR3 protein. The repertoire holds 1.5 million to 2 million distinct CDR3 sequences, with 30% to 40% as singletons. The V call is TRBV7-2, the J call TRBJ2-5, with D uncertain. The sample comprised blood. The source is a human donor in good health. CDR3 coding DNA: TGTGCCAGCAGCTTAAGCCTTGGGGAGACCCAGTACTTC. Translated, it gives CASSLSLGETQYF. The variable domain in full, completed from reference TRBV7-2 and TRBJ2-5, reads GAGVSQSPSNKVTEKGKDVELRCDPISGHTALYWYRQSLGQGLEFLIYFQGNSAPDKSGLPSDRFSAERTGGSVSTLTIQRTQQEDSAVYLCASSLSLGETQYFGPGTRLLVL.